This entry lists 20 T cell receptor beta chains sequenced from one sample in a study of early T cells in non-severe SARS-CoV-2 infection. TCRdb reprocessed the 5' RACE reads via MiXCR and lists one record per CDR3 protein. The sample contains 45,000 to 70,000 distinct CDR3 sequences, roughly 6.5% of which appear only once. Sequences were obtained from whole blood. The receptors were gathered from an adult who was a healthcare worker with PCR-confirmed SARS-CoV-2 infection or an uninfected control (not recorded which).

This clonotype was detected many times. This chain uses TRBV7-2 with TRBJ2-1; 7 bases agree with TRBD2. V lost 3 bases, J lost 0 bases, and 2 bases stayed unmatched. This CDR3 spans 15 amino acids. CDR1 is SGHTA, CDR2 FQGNSA, per germline. CDR3 amino acids: CASSFWGGSYNEQFF. CDR3 sequence (DNA): TGTGCCAGCAGCTTTTGGGGGGGCTCCTACAATGAGCAGTTCTTC.

This clonotype was counted at least ten times. This chain connects TRBV7-2 to TRBJ2-3; possible D gene TRBD1, 6 bases. Trimming pared 0 bases from V and 2 bases from J, leaving 12 bases between. The germline V gene has CDR1 SGHTA and CDR2 FQGNSA. The CDR3 extends over 16 amino acids. CDR3 protein: CASSLAGTRVTDTQYF. The CDR3 DNA sequence: TGTGCCAGCAGCTTAGCGGGGACACGGGTCACAGATACGCAGTATTTT.

This clonotype was seen more than once but under ten times. This rearrangement joins TRBV10-3 to TRBJ2-3, with 12 positions matching TRBD2. Germline trimming cut 2 bases from V and 0 bases from J; bases unmatched to any gene: 0. Germline lookup yields CDR1 ENHRY and CDR2 SYGVKD. The CDR3 has 16 amino acids. The DNA for the CDR3 is TGTGCCATCAGTGAGCTAGCGGGGGGGAGCACAGATACGCAGTATTTT. Translating gives CAISELAGGSTDTQYF.

V is TRBV11-2 and J is TRBJ2-5; D unresolved. The CDR3 has 15 amino acids. V was shortened by 4 bases and J by 1 base, with 13 bases between the two germline ends. Germline CDR1 and CDR2: SGHAT and FQNNGV. CDR3 DNA sequence: TGTGCCAGCAGCTCCCCCTCCAAGGGCCAAGAGACCCAGTACTTC. This encodes CASSSPSKGQETQYF.

There are many counts of this clonotype. This rearrangement joins TRBV20-1 to TRBJ2-7; the match to TRBD2 covers 7 bases. V lost 0 bases and J lost 3; bases outside the gene matches: 2. CDR1 is DFQATT and CDR2 is SNEGSKA in the germline V gene (reference sequence). This CDR3 region has 13 residues. The CDR3 loop is CSARDRTSYEQYF. The CDR3 DNA sequence: TGCAGTGCTAGAGATAGGACTAGCTACGAGCAGTACTTC.

This clonotype was counted only a few times. This sequence joins TRBV19 and TRBJ2-1, with 9 nucleotides matching TRBD2. V lost 3 bases, J lost 5 bases, and 5 bases stayed unmatched. The CDR3 has 15 residues. CDR1 and CDR2 from the germline V gene are LNHDA and SQIVND (reference sequence). The CDR3 reads CASSIGGGANNEQFF. CDR3 nucleotide sequence: TGTGCCAGTAGTATCGGCGGGGGGGCCAACAATGAGCAGTTCTTC. The full variable domain, its missing parts supplied by reference TRBV19 and TRBJ2-1, is DGGITQSPKYLFRKEGQNVTLSCEQNLNHDAMYWYRQDPGQGLRLIYYSQIVNDFQKGDIAEGYSVSREKKESFPLTVTSAQKNPTAFYLCASSIGGGANNEQFFGPGTRLTVL.

This clonotype was counted ten times or more. As DNA, the CDR3 is TGTGCCAGCAGTTACTCGAAGTCGGGACAGCCACTGGAGACCCAGTACTTC. Translating gives CASSYSKSGQPLETQYF. The J gene is TRBJ2-5, the V gene TRBV6-5, with 7 bases aligning to TRBD1. V gave up 0 bases and J gave up 5 bases; unmatched junction bases: 12. Per germline, CDR1 MNHEY and CDR2 SVGAGI. CDR3 length: 17 residues.

This clonotype came up a few times. The V call is TRBV6-5, the J call TRBJ1-2, with TRBD1 matching over 12 bases. Unmatched junction bases numbered 8, after V lost 0 bases and J lost 3 bases. The CDR3 is 18 amino acids. Looked up from germline, CDR1 is MNHEY and CDR2 is SVGAGI. CDR3 nucleotides: TGTGCCAGCAGTTACTCGATGGGACAGGGGGCTCAATACTATGGCTACACCTTC. Protein: CASSYSMGQGAQYYGYTF.

This clonotype showed up many times. The chain carries TRBV12-3 or TRBV12-4 and TRBJ2-1; D is possibly TRBD1 (5 bases). The V and J ends lost 1 base and 0 bases respectively, with 13 bases between them. The CDR3 covers 17 residues. The CDR3 here is CASSLVGRGSSYNEQFF. The CDR3 nucleotides are TGTGCCAGCAGTTTAGTCGGTAGGGGAAGCTCCTACAATGAGCAGTTCTTC.

This clonotype has ten or more counts. V and J are TRBV3-1 and TRBJ2-2, with a tentative D call TRBD2 (5 bases). CDR1 and CDR2 (germline): LGHDT, YNNKEL (reference sequence). V shed 1 base and J shed 4 bases, with 13 bases lying between them. The CDR3 has 16 amino acids. The CDR3 DNA reads TGTGCCAGCAGCCAAGTGAGGGTTCAGACCACCGGGGAGCTGTTTTTT. Translation gives CASSQVRVQTTGELFF.

The chain joins TRBV6-5 to TRBJ1-6, with 8 bases lining up with TRBD1. V lost 9 bases and J lost 1; bases outside the gene matches: 8. CDR1 is MNHEY, CDR2 SVGAGI, per germline. The CDR3 has 16 amino acids. DNA of the CDR3: TGTGCCAGTGCGGGACAGGCGAATTCCTATAATTCACCCCTCCACTTT. This sequence encodes CASAGQANSYNSPLHF.

This rearrangement joins TRBV12-3 or TRBV12-4 to TRBJ1-2; D is undetermined. This CDR3 contains 13 residues. V was cut by 6 bases and J by 5 bases, with 13 bases left in between. The CDR3 DNA follows: TGTGCCAGCAGGGTCTCAACGGCTTATGGCTACACCTTC. Encoded protein: CASRVSTAYGYTF.

Only a few counts were recorded for this clonotype. The V gene is TRBV4-3, the J gene TRBJ1-2, with D unresolved. V was clipped by 0 bases and J by 2 bases, with 10 bases between them. The CDR3 sequence is 15 residues long. Germline CDR1 is LGHNA and CDR2 is YSLEER. The CDR3 nucleotides read TGCGCCAGCAGCCAAGATTGGCAAGAGAACTATGGCTACACCTTC. This encodes CASSQDWQENYGYTF.

This clonotype was counted only a few times. This rearrangement joins TRBV18 to TRBJ2-3; 8 bases fit TRBD1. Per the germline V gene, CDR1 is KGHSH and CDR2 is LQKENI. The V segment lost 3 bases and the J segment 4 bases; nucleotides outside the gene matches: 6. The CDR3 sequence is 15 residues long. The CDR3 reads CASSPQGAKADTQYF. CDR3 nucleotide sequence: TGTGCCAGCTCACCTCAGGGGGCTAAGGCAGATACGCAGTATTTT.

This clonotype was observed a handful of times. The rearrangement links TRBV6-2 or TRBV6-3 to TRBJ2-4; D is unresolved. Trimming left V 6 bases short and J 0 bases short, with 15 bases between. Germline lookup yields CDR1 MNHEY and CDR2 SVGEGT. This CDR3 is 16 amino acids long. CDR3 nucleotides: TGTGCCAGCAGGGCGGACGGTGGGGTAGCCAAAAACATTCAGTACTTC. Its translation: CASRADGGVAKNIQYF.

In this sample, this clonotype turned up many times. The chain's CDR3 is CAWSASIHTGEGYTF. The CDR3, as DNA: TGTGCCTGGAGTGCATCAATCCATACAGGGGAGGGCTACACCTTC. The chain combines TRBV30 with TRBJ1-2; 7 nucleotides agree with TRBD1. With V trimmed by 1 base and J by 8 bases, 13 bases remained unmatched. This CDR3 is 15 amino acids long. Germline CDR1 GTSNPN, CDR2 SVGIG (reference sequence).

This clonotype was counted at least ten times. The chain recombines TRBV12-3 or TRBV12-4 with TRBJ2-3, with D unclear. This CDR3 is built from 11 residues. Trimming left V 6 bases short and J 3 bases short, with 4 bases between. The chain's CDR3 is CASRWTDTQYF. CDR3 DNA: TGTGCCAGCAGGTGGACAGATACGCAGTATTTT.

This clonotype occurred many times. This chain links TRBV10-3 with TRBJ2-6; D possibly matches TRBD1 or TRBD2 (5 bases each). This CDR3 spans 15 amino acids. From germline, CDR1 is ENHRY and CDR2 SYGVKD. Trimming removed 3 bases from V and 3 bases from J, with 9 bases in between. CDR3 region: CAISEWGFGANVLTF. In DNA form, the CDR3 reads TGTGCCATCAGTGAATGGGGGTTTGGGGCCAACGTCCTGACTTTC.

The CDR3 nucleotides are TGTGCCAGCAGCTTAGCGGGGGCAAGTGGTGAAAAACTGTTTTTT. Its translation: CASSLAGASGEKLFF. This chain uses TRBV7-2 with TRBJ1-4; D is possibly TRBD1 (6 bases). Germline V lookup: CDR1 SGHTA, CDR2 FQGNSA. This CDR3 contains 15 residues. Deletions cut 0 bases from V and 7 bases from J, with 12 bases between.

This clonotype was seen many times. The rearrangement links TRBV20-1 to TRBJ2-1, with unresolved D. The ends were cut back, 6 bases at V and 2 bases at J, with 17 bases in the middle. From germline, CDR1 is DFQATT and CDR2 SNEGSKA (reference sequence). The CDR3 has 15 amino acids. The DNA for the CDR3 is TGCAGTGCCCGCCAAAGCAGGATCCCCTACAATGAGCAGTTCTTC. This encodes CSARQSRIPYNEQFF.